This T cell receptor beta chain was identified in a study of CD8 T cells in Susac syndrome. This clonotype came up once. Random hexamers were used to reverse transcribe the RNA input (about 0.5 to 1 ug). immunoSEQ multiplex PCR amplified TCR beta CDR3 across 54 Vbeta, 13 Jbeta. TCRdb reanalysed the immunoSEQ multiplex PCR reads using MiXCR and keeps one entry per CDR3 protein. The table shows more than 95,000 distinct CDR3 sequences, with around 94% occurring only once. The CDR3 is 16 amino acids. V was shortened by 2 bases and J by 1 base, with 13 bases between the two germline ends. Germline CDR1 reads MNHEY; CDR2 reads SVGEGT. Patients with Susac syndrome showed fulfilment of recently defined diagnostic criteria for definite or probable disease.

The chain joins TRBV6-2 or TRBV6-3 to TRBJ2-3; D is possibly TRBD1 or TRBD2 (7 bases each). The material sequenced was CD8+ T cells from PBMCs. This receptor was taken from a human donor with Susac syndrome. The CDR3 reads CASSYPSGGGTDTQYF. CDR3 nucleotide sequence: TGTGCCAGCAGTTACCCCTCAGGGGGGGGCACAGATACGCAGTATTTT.